This T cell receptor beta chain emerged from a study of cytomegalovirus exposure and HLA in healthy donors. Study-level background: The 666 first-cohort repertoires shared a platform with the roughly 130 validation repertoires, as reported in a later analysis.

The study's findings and limits: The study put 160 or so TCR beta chains on its list as cytomegalovirus-associated.

V was shortened by 5 bases and J by 0 bases, with 8 bases between the two germline ends. CDR3 length: 14 amino acids. From germline, CDR1 is SGHDN and CDR2 FVKESK. The method was immunoSEQ multiplex PCR; TCRdb's version includes in-frame clones alone and lacks a portion of them. Of 130,000 to 150,000 clones in the sample, roughly nine tenths were seen once. On this clone: Its target is not known.

Among the 120 subjects of the validation cohort, separate from the approximately 670-subject first cohort, were the donors. The sequence derives from a young man in good health and CMV-seronegative. Specimen: PBMCs. The chain joins TRBV14 to TRBJ2-1; D gene uncertain. The CDR3 bases are TGTGCCAGCAGCTTCCCAGGCTCCTACAATGAGCAGTTCTTC. Translation gives CASSFPGSYNEQFF.